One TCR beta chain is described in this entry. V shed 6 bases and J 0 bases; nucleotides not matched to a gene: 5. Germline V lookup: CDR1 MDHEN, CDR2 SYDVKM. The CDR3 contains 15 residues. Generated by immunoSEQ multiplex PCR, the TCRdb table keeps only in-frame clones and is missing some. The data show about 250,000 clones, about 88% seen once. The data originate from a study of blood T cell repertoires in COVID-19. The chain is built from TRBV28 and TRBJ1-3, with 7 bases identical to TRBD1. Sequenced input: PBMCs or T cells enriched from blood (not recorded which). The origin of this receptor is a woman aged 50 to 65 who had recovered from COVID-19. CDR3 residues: CASSRRDSSGNTIYF. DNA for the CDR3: TGTGCCAGCAGCCGTCGGGACAGCTCTGGAAACACCATATATTTT.